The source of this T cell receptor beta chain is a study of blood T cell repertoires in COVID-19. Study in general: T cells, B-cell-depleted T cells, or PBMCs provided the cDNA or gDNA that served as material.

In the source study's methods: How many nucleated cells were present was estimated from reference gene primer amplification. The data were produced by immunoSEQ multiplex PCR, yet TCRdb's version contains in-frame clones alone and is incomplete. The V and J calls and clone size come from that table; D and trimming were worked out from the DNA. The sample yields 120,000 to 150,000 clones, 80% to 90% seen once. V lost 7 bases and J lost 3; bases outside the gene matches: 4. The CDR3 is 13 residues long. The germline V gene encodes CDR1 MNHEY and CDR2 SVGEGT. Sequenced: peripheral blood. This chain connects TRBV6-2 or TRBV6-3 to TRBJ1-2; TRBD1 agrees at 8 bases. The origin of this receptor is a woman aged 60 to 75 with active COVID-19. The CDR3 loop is CASTPTGDYGYTF. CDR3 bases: TGTGCCAGCACCCCGACAGGGGACTATGGCTACACCTTC.